The next 31 T cell receptor beta chains were all read from a single sample in a study of shared clonotypes between healthy human individuals. Repertoires were generated with immunoSEQ multiplex PCR, while TCRdb's copy carries only in-frame clones and drops some. The sample has a few million clones; 85% to 95% are singletons. The sample comprised naive CD4+ T cells from PBMCs. Subset indicated: CD45RA+ positively selected. The receptors here all came from a man aged 18-30 years in good health. Some clones in this sample may be carry-over from other donors' samples.

The CDR3 DNA is TGTGCCAGCAGCTTAGATCAGGTCCAGCCCCAGCATTTT. Its translation is CASSLDQVQPQHF. The rearrangement links TRBV7-2 to TRBJ1-5; D is ambiguous. Germline values: CDR1 SGHTA, CDR2 FQGNSA. The CDR3 runs 13 residues. Between the trimmed V and J ends, which lost 1 base and 7 bases, there was a span of 8 bases.

The genes are TRBV18 and TRBJ2-3; D is uncertain. The CDR3 is 17 residues long. Germline V gene sequence: CDR1 KGHSH, CDR2 LQKENI. The V and J ends lost 0 bases and 0 bases respectively, with 13 bases between them. As DNA, the CDR3 is TGTGCCAGCTCACCACCCGCCGGTGAGTTGAGCACAGATACGCAGTATTTT. Translated: CASSPPAGELSTDTQYF.

There are a few counts of this clone. This chain connects TRBV6-6 to TRBJ1-1; TRBD1 is a possible D gene (6 bases). V was clipped by 7 bases and J by 7 bases, with 13 bases between them. Per the germline V gene, CDR1 is MNHNY and CDR2 is SVGAGI (reference sequence). This CDR3 comprises 12 residues. The CDR3 DNA sequence: TGTGCCAGCACCAAAGGGGGTGGTGAAGCTTTCTTT. Translated: CASTKGGGEAFF.

Turning to this clone: In the same sample, other DNA sequences code for this CDR3. The chain combines TRBV7-2 with TRBJ2-5, with 7 nucleotides matching TRBD1. The CDR3 length is 14 residues. V trimming: 2 bases; J trimming: 1 base; junction bases outside the gene matches: 1. Germline loops: CDR1 SGHTA, CDR2 FQGNSA. In DNA form, the CDR3 reads TGTGCCAGCAGCTTATCAGGGGGCCAAGAGACCCAGTACTTC. As protein: CASSLSGGQETQYF.

This clone came up once. The rearrangement joins TRBV7-9 to TRBJ2-2, with D possibly TRBD1 on 5 matching bases. CDR1 SEHNR and CDR2 FQNEAQ come from the germline V gene (reference sequence). The CDR3 consists of 16 residues. Between the trimmed V and J ends, which lost 2 bases and 0 bases, there was a span of 10 bases. The CDR3, as DNA: TGTGCCAGCAGCTTACCGTCAGGGCCGAACACCGGGGAGCTGTTTTTT. Amino acids: CASSLPSGPNTGELFF. The complete variable domain, with remaining parts taken from reference TRBV7-9 and TRBJ2-2, reads DTGVSQNPRHKITKRGQNVTFRCDPISEHNRLYWYRQTLGQGPEFLTYFQNEAQLEKSRLLSDRFSAERPKGSFSTLEIQRTEQGDSAMYLCASSLPSGPNTGELFFGEGSRLTVL.

This clone was detected only once. V is TRBV10-1 and J is TRBJ2-7; D possibly corresponds to TRBD1 (6 bases). The V gene lost 0 bases and the J gene lost 2 bases, with 11 bases spanning the gap. This CDR3 contains 15 residues. Germline CDR1 and CDR2: WNHNN and SYGVQD (reference sequence). CDR3 residues: CASSESVTGAYEQYF. In DNA form, the CDR3 reads TGCGCCAGCAGTGAGTCTGTGACAGGAGCCTACGAGCAGTACTTC.

The rearrangement links TRBV28 to TRBJ1-4, with D possibly being TRBD1 (5 bases). The CDR3 totals 14 residues. The germline gives CDR1 MDHEN, CDR2 SYDVKM. V lost 5 bases and J 0 bases, leaving 7 bases between the germline ends. In nucleotides, the CDR3 is TGTGCCAGCAGTGGGGCCGCAACTAATGAAAAACTGTTTTTT. Residues: CASSGAATNEKLFF.

This chain uses TRBV4-2 with TRBJ2-7, with TRBD1 identical over 9 bases. The germline CDR1 and CDR2 sequences are LGHNA and YNFKEQ. After removal of 8 bases from V and 3 bases from J, the junction contained 14 bases not matched to a gene. The CDR3 runs to 16 residues. CDR3 in DNA: TGTGCCAGCCGAGGAAAAACAGGGGGCGGTTACTACGAGCAGTACTTC. It codes for CASRGKTGGGYYEQYF.

This chain joins TRBV2 and TRBJ1-1; 7 bases fit TRBD1. From germline, CDR1 is SNHLY and CDR2 FYNNEI. The CDR3 has 15 residues. The V segment lost 4 bases and the J segment 0 bases; nucleotides outside the gene matches: 5. CDR3 in DNA: TGTGCCAGCAGTGGAGGGACAGTAATGAACACTGAAGCTTTCTTT. Protein product: CASSGGTVMNTEAFF.

The rearrangement links TRBV7-3 to TRBJ2-7, with D unresolved. The CDR3 runs 10 residues. Germline assignment: CDR1 SGHTA and CDR2 FQGTGA. Trimming removed 6 bases from V and 3 bases from J, with 3 bases in between. The CDR3 sequence is CASRYYEQYF. The DNA of the CDR3 is TGTGCCAGCAGATACTACGAGCAGTACTTC.

The genes are TRBV6-5 and TRBJ2-7, with D possibly TRBD2 on 5 matching bases. V lost 6 bases, J lost 1 base, and 13 bases lay in between. The CDR3 has 14 amino acids. Germline V lookup: CDR1 MNHEY, CDR2 SVGAGI. The CDR3 coding sequence is TGTGCCAGCAGAACTCGGACTTTATCCTACGAGCAGTACTTC. Translated, it gives CASRTRTLSYEQYF.

The rearrangement joins TRBV7-2 to TRBJ1-5, with D unresolved. There are 16 residues in the CDR3. V lost 0 bases to trimming and J lost 2 bases, with 11 bases between them. Germline V gives CDR1 SGHTA, CDR2 FQGNSA. The CDR3 nucleotides read TGTGCCAGCAGCTTAGCTCTGGGGAGGGGCAATCAGCCCCAGCATTTT. Its translation is CASSLALGRGNQPQHF.

The CDR3 here is CASSDQGHANEKLFF. CDR3 bases: TGTGCCAGCAGTGATCAGGGGCACGCTAATGAAAAACTGTTTTTT. The rearrangement joins TRBV28 to TRBJ1-4; TRBD1 is a possible D gene (6 bases). Germline CDR1 MDHEN, CDR2 SYDVKM. Trimming stripped 5 bases from V and 3 bases from J, with 13 bases between. The CDR3 sequence is 15 residues long.

A word on this clone: Additional DNA sequences in this sample encode the identical CDR3. This chain links TRBV6-1 with TRBJ2-7; D is undetermined. The CDR3 is 13 amino acids. Trimming took 0 bases from V and 2 from J, leaving 5 bases between them. Looked up from germline, CDR1 is MNHNS and CDR2 is SASEGT. In nucleotides, the CDR3 is TGTGCCAGCAGTGAAGCGCCTCCCTACGAGCAGTACTTC. Translation gives CASSEAPPYEQYF.

Notes on this clone: Other DNA sequences in this specimen translate into the identical CDR3. The chain employs TRBV11-2 and TRBJ1-3; D is unclear. Between the trimmed V and J ends, which lost 3 bases and 7 bases, there was a span of 7 bases. The CDR3 extends over 12 amino acids. Germline V gives CDR1 SGHAT, CDR2 FQNNGV. This CDR3 is CASSFSGNTIYF. The CDR3 nucleotides read TGTGCCAGCAGCTTCTCGGGCAACACCATATATTTT.

The J gene is TRBJ2-3, the V gene TRBV6-6; D call uncertain. Trimming shortened V by 6 bases and J by 0 bases, and 13 bases separated the two germline ends. CDR1 MNHNY and CDR2 SVGAGI come from the germline V gene (reference sequence). The CDR3 spans 15 residues. The chain's CDR3 is CASSLPRASTDTQYF. CDR3 bases: TGTGCCAGCAGCCTTCCTAGGGCTAGCACAGATACGCAGTATTTT.

To note about this clone: Other DNA variants within this sample encode the same CDR3. The genes are TRBV5-1 and TRBJ2-3; 9 bases align to TRBD1. Germline CDR1 and CDR2: SGHRS and YFSETQ. The CDR3 length is 15 residues. The V and J ends lost 0 bases and 4 bases, in that order; junction bases with no gene match: 3. DNA of the CDR3: TGCGCCAGCAGCTTGGAAGACAGGGGGGCAGATACGCAGTATTTT. Translated: CASSLEDRGADTQYF.

This chain links TRBV7-2 with TRBJ2-3, with TRBD1 matching over 9 bases. The trim removed 5 bases at V and 5 bases at J, leaving 11 bases unmatched. The CDR3 has 16 amino acids. Per the germline V gene, CDR1 is SGHTA and CDR2 is FQGNSA. CDR3 sequence (DNA): TGTGCCAGCAGCCCACAGGGGGCCCCATCCAAAGATACGCAGTATTTT. Translated, it gives CASSPQGAPSKDTQYF.

This rearrangement joins TRBV5-8 to TRBJ1-5; D gene unclear. Trimming pared 4 bases from V and 0 bases from J, leaving 11 bases between. Germline V CDR1 and CDR2: SGHTS, YDEGEE. This CDR3 spans 15 amino acids. CDR3 protein: CASSPRTNSNQPQHF. In nucleotides, the CDR3 is TGTGCCAGCAGCCCCCGGACCAATAGCAATCAGCCCCAGCATTTT.

The rearrangement links TRBV30 to TRBJ1-6; maybe TRBD1 (5 bases). Germline V gene data show CDR1 as GTSNPN and CDR2 as SVGIG (reference sequence). The CDR3 length is 13 residues. V lost 4 bases, J lost 9 bases, and 13 bases lay in between. CDR3: CAWTRDSRSPLHF. In DNA, the CDR3 is TGTGCCTGGACCCGGGACTCACGTTCACCCCTCCACTTT.

The V call is TRBV10-3, the J call TRBJ2-3; 8 bases match TRBD1. CDR3 length: 14 amino acids. CDR1 is ENHRY and CDR2 is SYGVKD in the germline V gene. With V trimmed by 7 bases and J by 4 bases, 7 bases remained unmatched. CDR3 sequence: CAITQDRESDTQYF. DNA for the CDR3: TGTGCCATCACACAGGACAGGGAGTCAGATACGCAGTATTTT.

This chain connects TRBV28 to TRBJ1-2; 7 bases align to TRBD1. J lost 0 bases, V lost 6 bases, and 7 bases had no gene match. Germline values: CDR1 MDHEN, CDR2 SYDVKM. There are 15 residues in the CDR3. CDR3 sequence (DNA): TGTGCCAGCAGACCTAAAACAGGGGCTAACTATGGCTACACCTTC. As protein: CASRPKTGANYGYTF.

The chain uses TRBV7-9 and TRBJ2-1; TRBD2 might be the D (6 bases). CDR3 length: 13 amino acids. With 1 base removed from V and 13 bases from J, the gap between germline ends came to 14 bases. Germline V gene data show CDR1 as SEHNR and CDR2 as FQNEAQ (reference sequence). This CDR3 is CASSLESGGNQFF. The CDR3 bases are TGTGCCAGCAGCTTAGAATCCGGCGGGAATCAGTTCTTC.

V and J are TRBV4-1 and TRBJ2-5, with 12 nucleotides matching TRBD2. The germline V gene encodes CDR1 MGHRA and CDR2 YSYEKL. CDR3 size: 16 residues. V lost 0 bases and J lost 4; bases outside the gene matches: 3. CDR3 in amino acids: CASSQEGLAGRETQYF. Written as DNA, the CDR3 is TGCGCCAGCAGCCAAGAGGGACTAGCGGGCAGAGAGACCCAGTACTTC.

The chain combines TRBV19 with TRBJ2-7; 7 bases are a match to TRBD1. CDR3 length: 16 amino acids. The germline V gene has CDR1 LNHDA and CDR2 SQIVND (reference sequence). The V gene end was trimmed by 1 base and the J gene end by 3 bases; junction bases not matched to a gene: 9. As DNA, the CDR3 is TGTGCCAGTAGTATAGGGGGACAGAGAAATCACTACGAGCAGTACTTC. Encoded protein: CASSIGGQRNHYEQYF.

This rearrangement joins TRBV11-3 to TRBJ2-5; TRBD2 matches 9 bases. The ends lost 5 bases at V and 5 bases at J; junction bases unmatched: 15. CDR3 length equals 17 residues. Germline CDR1 reads SGHNT; CDR2 reads YENEEA. CDR3: CASSPFVGGRAVETQYF. The CDR3 DNA sequence: TGTGCCAGCAGCCCATTTGTTGGCGGGAGGGCCGTCGAGACCCAGTACTTC. Using reference TRBV11-3 and TRBJ2-5 for the parts outside the CDR3, the full variable domain is EAGVVQSPRYKIIEKKQPVAFWCNPISGHNTLYWYLQNLGQGPELLIRYENEEAVDDSQLPKDRFSAERLKGVDSTLKIQPAELGDSAVYLCASSPFVGGRAVETQYFGPGTRLLVL.

This chain links TRBV28 with TRBJ2-7, with 9 bases lining up with TRBD2. The germline gives CDR1 MDHEN, CDR2 SYDVKM. There are 11 residues in the CDR3. CDR3 in amino acids: CVSSGTYEQYF. The CDR3 DNA is TGTGTATCTAGCGGGACCTACGAGCAGTACTTC. Full variable domain (missing parts from reference TRBV28 and TRBJ2-7): DVKVTQSSRYLVKRTGEKVFLECVQDMDHENMFWYRQDPGLGLRLIYFSYDVKMKEKGDIPEGYSVSREKKERFSLILESASTNQTSMYLCVSSGTYEQYFGPGTRLTVT.

The V and J genes are TRBV7-3 and TRBJ2-3; D remains unclear. The V end was cut by 4 bases, the J end by 4 bases, with 6 bases between. The CDR3 has 12 residues. Germline V CDR1 and CDR2: SGHTA, FQGTGA. CDR3 nucleotide sequence: TGTGCCAGCAGCTCCCCTTCAGATACGCAGTATTTT. This translates into CASSSPSDTQYF.

The V call is TRBV4-1, the J call TRBJ2-6, with D unresolved. CDR1 MGHRA and CDR2 YSYEKL come from the germline V gene. The CDR3 runs to 17 residues. The V end was cut by 4 bases, the J end by 0 bases, with 13 bases between. The CDR3 here is CASSLGRAYSGANVLTF. The CDR3 region has the DNA TGCGCCAGCAGCCTAGGAAGGGCCTACTCTGGGGCCAACGTCCTGACTTTC.

The chain combines TRBV6-4 with TRBJ1-2, with unresolved D. CDR3 length: 13 residues. Germline V lookup: CDR1 MRHNA, CDR2 SNTAGT. V was trimmed by 0 bases and J by 8 bases, leaving 10 bases between them. The DNA for the CDR3 is TGTGCCAGCAGTGACTCCAGGCGGAGGGGCTACACCTTC. Encoded protein: CASSDSRRRGYTF.

The chain combines TRBV28 with TRBJ2-7; D is undetermined. The V end was cut by 2 bases, the J end by 6 bases, with 14 bases between. CDR3 length: 14 residues. Germline assignment: CDR1 MDHEN and CDR2 SYDVKM. CDR3 in amino acids: CASSLPGSLGEQYF. The CDR3 DNA reads TGTGCCAGCAGTTTACCAGGTTCCCTCGGCGAGCAGTACTTC.